Listed here are 12 T cell receptor beta chains from one sample, sequenced in a study of blood T cell repertoires in COVID-19. Measured with immunoSEQ multiplex PCR; TCRdb has only the in-frame clones, and not every one. Among fewer than 100,000 clones, roughly 90% were seen once, and the ten largest hold less than 9%. Sequenced sample: peripheral blood. The receptors derive from a man aged 55 to 69 with acute or convalescent COVID-19.

The chain combines TRBV9 with TRBJ2-2, with 10 bases that match TRBD1. V trimming: 4 bases; J trimming: 5 bases; junction bases outside the gene matches: 8. The germline CDR1 and CDR2 sequences are SGDLS and YYNGEE. The CDR3 length is 16 residues. The CDR3 DNA reads TGTGCCAGCAGCTCCGGGACAGGGGTGGGGACCGGGGAGCTGTTTTTT. Its protein product is CASSSGTGVGTGELFF.

The CDR3 loop reads CASSPWLAGRDEQFF. The CDR3 DNA follows: TGTGCCAGCAGCCCGTGGCTAGCGGGAAGGGATGAGCAGTTCTTC. The chain recombines TRBV27 with TRBJ2-1; 9 bases map to TRBD2. This CDR3 is 15 amino acids long. After removal of 6 bases from V and 8 bases from J, the junction contained 11 bases not matched to a gene. Germline assignment: CDR1 MNHEY and CDR2 SMNVEV (reference sequence).

The chain carries TRBV6-5 and TRBJ1-3; D is ambiguous. With 8 bases removed from V and 0 bases from J, the gap between germline ends came to 11 bases. Germline values: CDR1 MNHEY, CDR2 SVGAGI. CDR3 size: 14 residues. The CDR3 spells CASAGVSSGNTIYF. For the CDR3, the DNA is TGTGCCAGCGCGGGCGTCAGCTCTGGAAACACCATATATTTT.

V is TRBV7-9 and J is TRBJ1-3; 8 positions match TRBD1. The V segment lost 5 bases and the J segment 0 bases; nucleotides outside the gene matches: 6. This CDR3 region has 16 residues. The germline V gene has CDR1 SEHNR and CDR2 FQNEAQ (reference sequence). The CDR3 coding sequence is TGTGCCAGCAGCGATTTGGGACAGGACTCTGGAAACACCATATATTTT. This encodes CASSDLGQDSGNTIYF. Filled out from reference TRBV7-9 and TRBJ1-3, the complete variable domain reads DTGVSQNPRHKITKRGQNVTFRCDPISEHNRLYWYRQTLGQGPEFLTYFQNEAQLEKSRLLSDRFSAERPKGSFSTLEIQRTEQGDSAMYLCASSDLGQDSGNTIYFGEGSWLTVV.

The rearrangement uses TRBV13 and TRBJ2-7; 7 bases agree with TRBD1. The CDR3 consists of 15 residues. The germline V gene has CDR1 PRHDT and CDR2 FYEKMQ (reference sequence). V was clipped by 6 bases and J by 0 bases; unmatched bases: 8. The CDR3: CASRGTGVSSYEQYF. The CDR3 nucleotides read TGTGCCAGCAGGGGAACAGGGGTTAGCTCCTACGAGCAGTACTTC.

The CDR3 sequence is CASSEHRGFYNEQFF. DNA for the CDR3: TGTGCCAGCAGTGAACACAGGGGTTTTTACAATGAGCAGTTCTTC. The genes are TRBV6-1 and TRBJ2-1; 7 positions agree with TRBD1. V lost 2 bases and J lost 4; bases outside the gene matches: 5. The length of the CDR3 is 15 residues. Germline CDR1 reads MNHNS; CDR2 reads SASEGT.

The chain joins TRBV6-4 to TRBJ1-2; 7 positions match TRBD1. Unmatched junction bases numbered 1, after V lost 6 bases and J lost 3 bases. Per the germline V gene, CDR1 is MRHNA and CDR2 is SNTAGT. The CDR3 spans 12 residues. The chain's CDR3 is CASRGTDYGYTF. In nucleotides, the CDR3 is TGTGCCAGCAGGGGGACAGACTATGGCTACACCTTC.

The genes are TRBV5-4 and TRBJ2-1; D is unclear. V lost 1 base and J 5 bases, leaving 7 bases between the germline ends. Germline values: CDR1 SGHNT, CDR2 YYREEE (reference sequence). This CDR3 comprises 13 residues. The CDR3 is CASSLSYNNEQFF. CDR3 nucleotides: TGTGCCAGCAGCTTGTCTTACAACAATGAGCAGTTCTTC.

The V and J genes are TRBV5-8 and TRBJ1-5; 7 nucleotides agree with TRBD1. Germline CDR1 reads SGHTS; CDR2 reads YDEGEE. CDR3 length: 13 residues. With V trimmed by 4 bases and J by 6 bases, 4 bases remained unmatched. Written as DNA, the CDR3 is TGTGCCAGCAGCCAGGGGACAGTTCAGCCCCAGCATTTT. Translated, it gives CASSQGTVQPQHF.

The chain recombines TRBV10-3 with TRBJ1-2; no reliable D call. Trimming cost V 0 bases and J 0 bases, with 8 bases left between them. CDR3 length equals 15 residues. Germline CDR1 and CDR2: ENHRY and SYGVKD. CDR3 in amino acids: CAISESTIANYGYTF. The CDR3 bases are TGTGCCATCAGTGAGTCAACGATAGCTAACTATGGCTACACCTTC.

The chain links TRBV9 to TRBJ2-7; D remains unclear. Germline assignment: CDR1 SGDLS and CDR2 YYNGEE. V shed 0 bases and J shed 2 bases, with 9 bases lying between them. The CDR3 extends over 14 amino acids. CDR3 bases: TGTGCCAGCAGCGTAGTCCGACACACCTACGAGCAGTACTTC. Encoded protein: CASSVVRHTYEQYF.

The chain couples TRBV19 to TRBJ1-2; 12 bases fit TRBD1. The junction had 9 bases not matched to a gene; V was cut back by 3 bases and J by 4 bases. This CDR3 has 17 amino acids. CDR1 is LNHDA and CDR2 is SQIVND in the germline V gene (reference sequence). This CDR3 is CASSIQGQGARAYGYTF. CDR3 in DNA: TGTGCCAGTAGTATCCAGGGACAGGGGGCGAGGGCCTATGGCTACACCTTC. Full variable domain (missing parts from reference TRBV19 and TRBJ1-2): DGGITQSPKYLFRKEGQNVTLSCEQNLNHDAMYWYRQDPGQGLRLIYYSQIVNDFQKGDIAEGYSVSREKKESFPLTVTSAQKNPTAFYLCASSIQGQGARAYGYTFGSGTRLTVV.